A single sample gave rise to the 8 T cell receptor beta chains below, sequenced in a study of T cells in localized non-small cell lung cancer. Repertoires were generated with immunoSEQ multiplex PCR, while TCRdb's copy carries only in-frame clones and drops some. The data contain roughly 30,000 clones, roughly 80% of them singletons. The sample in question was peripheral blood mononuclear cells, obtained before any cancer treatment. These TCRs come from a man between 40 and 69 years old with stage III lung adenocarcinoma.

This chain connects TRBV2 to TRBJ2-5; D unresolved. Germline-derived CDR1 and CDR2 are SNHLY and FYNNEI. The CDR3 spans 12 residues. V was clipped by 7 bases and J by 1 base, with 7 bases between them. As DNA, the CDR3 is TGTGCCAGCAACCTGGGCCAAGAGACCCAGTACTTC. It yields the protein CASNLGQETQYF.

The chain joins TRBV25-1 to TRBJ1-6; D is ambiguous. With 6 bases removed from V and 5 bases from J, the gap between germline ends came to 8 bases. The length of the CDR3 is 13 residues. Germline V gene data show CDR1 as MGHDK and CDR2 as SYGVNS. CDR3 residues: CASRVRDNSPLHF. The CDR3 nucleotides are TGTGCCAGCAGGGTACGGGATAATTCACCCCTCCACTTT.

V and J are TRBV19 and TRBJ1-2; 7 bases line up with TRBD1. The junction had 14 bases not matched to a gene; V was cut back by 7 bases and J by 3 bases. The length of the CDR3 is 16 residues. From germline, CDR1 is LNHDA and CDR2 SQIVND (reference sequence). The CDR3 spells CASTDPSAGGDYGYTF. CDR3 sequence (DNA): TGTGCCAGTACCGATCCGTCGGCAGGGGGTGACTATGGCTACACCTTC.

The chain links TRBV6-1 to TRBJ1-3; D not resolved. Trimming removed 0 bases from V and 4 bases from J, with 10 bases in between. The CDR3 runs to 15 residues. Per germline, CDR1 MNHNS and CDR2 SASEGT. This CDR3 reads CASSEARGGGNTIYF. The CDR3 DNA sequence: TGTGCCAGCAGTGAAGCAAGAGGAGGAGGAAACACCATATATTTT.

The V call is TRBV10-1, the J call TRBJ2-3; D is possibly TRBD1 (5 bases). Germline-derived CDR1 and CDR2 are WNHNN and SYGVQD (reference sequence). This CDR3 has 17 amino acids. With 3 bases removed from V and 4 bases from J, the gap between germline ends came to 20 bases. Written as DNA, the CDR3 is TGCGCCAGCAGTGATACGCCCTTAGGGGCTGGGTCAGATACGCAGTATTTT. As protein: CASSDTPLGAGSDTQYF.

This clone was found once. The chain recombines TRBV18 with TRBJ2-5; D is ambiguous. The CDR3 contains 13 residues. The V end lost 3 bases, the J end lost 7 bases, and 12 bases lay between the germline ends. Germline-derived CDR1 and CDR2 are KGHSH and LQKENI. The DNA of the CDR3 is TGTGCCAGCTCACCCCTTCGAGGTGGGACCCAGTACTTC. Its translation is CASSPLRGGTQYF.

The J gene is TRBJ2-1, the V gene TRBV4-1; the D is unclear. Germline V CDR1 and CDR2: MGHRA, YSYEKL. The CDR3 runs to 17 residues. The germline V and J ends were trimmed by 0 bases and 6 bases, with 18 bases remaining between them. The CDR3 is CASSQDSFNSPGNEQFF. CDR3 bases: TGCGCCAGCAGCCAAGATAGTTTTAACAGTCCTGGCAATGAGCAGTTCTTC.

The chain links TRBV28 to TRBJ2-7, with D possibly matching TRBD2 (5 bases). Germline CDR1 and CDR2: MDHEN and SYDVKM. The CDR3 contains 15 residues. V dropped 6 bases and J dropped 4 bases, with 19 bases sitting between them. The CDR3 loop reads CASSPPGGLTYEQYF. In nucleotides, the CDR3 is TGTGCCAGCAGCCCCCCCGGCGGACTTACATACGAGCAGTACTTC.